This TCR beta chain stems from a study of shared clonotypes between healthy human individuals. The CDR3 loop spans 16 amino acids. CDR1 is SGHRS, CDR2 YFSETQ, per germline. V gave up 0 bases and J gave up 5 bases; unmatched junction bases: 5. The data were produced by immunoSEQ multiplex PCR, yet TCRdb's version contains in-frame clones alone and is incomplete. There are approximately 2.5 million clones in the sample; more than 85% occur only once, and 0.36% lies in the top ten. This clone is a singleton in its sample. Other nucleotide sequences from this sample produce the same CDR3. The sequenced sample consisted of naive CD4+ T cells from PBMCs. As for subset: CD45RA+ positively selected. The clonotype was recovered from a man in his late teens or twenties in good health. Some clones in this sample may be carry-over from other donors' samples. The gene calls are TRBV5-1 and TRBJ2-5; TRBD1 matches 12 bases. The CDR3 DNA sequence: TGCGCCAGCAGCTTGGCAGGGACAGGGGGCCCGGAGACCCAGTACTTC. Its translation: CASSLAGTGGPETQYF.